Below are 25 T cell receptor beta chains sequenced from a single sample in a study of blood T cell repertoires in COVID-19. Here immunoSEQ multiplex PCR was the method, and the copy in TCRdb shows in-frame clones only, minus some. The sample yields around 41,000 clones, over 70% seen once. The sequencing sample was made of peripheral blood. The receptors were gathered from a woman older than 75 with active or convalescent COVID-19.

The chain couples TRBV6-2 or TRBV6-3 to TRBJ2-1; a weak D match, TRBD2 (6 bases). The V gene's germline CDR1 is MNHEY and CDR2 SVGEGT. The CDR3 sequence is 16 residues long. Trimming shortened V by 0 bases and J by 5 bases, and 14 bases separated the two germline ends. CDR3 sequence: CASSYSLASTDNEQFF. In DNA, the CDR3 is TGTGCCAGCAGTTACTCACTAGCTTCCACAGACAATGAGCAGTTCTTC.

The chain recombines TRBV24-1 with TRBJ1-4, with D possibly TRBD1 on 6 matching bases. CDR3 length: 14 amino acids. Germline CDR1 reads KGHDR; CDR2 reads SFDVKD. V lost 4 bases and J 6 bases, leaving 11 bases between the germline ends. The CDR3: CATSDRRQDEKLFF. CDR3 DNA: TGTGCCACCAGTGACCGGCGACAGGATGAAAAACTGTTTTTT.

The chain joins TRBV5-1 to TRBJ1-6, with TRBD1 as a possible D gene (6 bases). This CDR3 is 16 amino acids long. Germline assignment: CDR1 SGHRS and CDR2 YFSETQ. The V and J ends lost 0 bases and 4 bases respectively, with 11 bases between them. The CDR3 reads CASSLDGQPYNSPLHF. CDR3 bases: TGCGCCAGCAGCTTGGATGGACAGCCTTATAATTCACCCCTCCACTTT. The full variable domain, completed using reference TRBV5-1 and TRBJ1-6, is KAGVTQTPRYLIKTRGQQVTLSCSPISGHRSVSWYQQTPGQGLQFLFEYFSETQRNKGNFPGRFSGRQFSNSRSEMNVSTLELGDSALYLCASSLDGQPYNSPLHFGNGTRLTVT.

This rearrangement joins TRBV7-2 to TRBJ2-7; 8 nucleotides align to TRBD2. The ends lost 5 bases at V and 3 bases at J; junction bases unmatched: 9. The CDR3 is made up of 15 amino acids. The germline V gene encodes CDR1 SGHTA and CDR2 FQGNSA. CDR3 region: CASSPYSGSSYEQYF. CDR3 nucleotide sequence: TGTGCCAGCAGCCCGTACAGCGGGAGTAGCTACGAGCAGTACTTC.

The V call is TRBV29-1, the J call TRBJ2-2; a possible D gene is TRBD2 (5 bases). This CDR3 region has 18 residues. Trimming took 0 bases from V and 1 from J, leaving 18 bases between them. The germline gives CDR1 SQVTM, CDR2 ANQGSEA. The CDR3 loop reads CSVEDDAGGGLNTGELFF. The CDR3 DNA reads TGCAGCGTTGAAGATGACGCGGGCGGCGGACTGAACACCGGGGAGCTGTTTTTT.

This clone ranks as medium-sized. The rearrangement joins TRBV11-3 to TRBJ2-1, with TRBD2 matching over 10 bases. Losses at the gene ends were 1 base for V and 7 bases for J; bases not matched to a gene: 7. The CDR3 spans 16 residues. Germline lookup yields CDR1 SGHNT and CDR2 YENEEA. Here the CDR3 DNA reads TGTGCCAGCAGCTTAGGCGGGACTAGCGTACAAAATGAGCAGTTCTTC. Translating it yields CASSLGGTSVQNEQFF. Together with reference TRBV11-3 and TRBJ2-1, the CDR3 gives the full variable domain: EAGVVQSPRYKIIEKKQPVAFWCNPISGHNTLYWYLQNLGQGPELLIRYENEEAVDDSQLPKDRFSAERLKGVDSTLKIQPAELGDSAVYLCASSLGGTSVQNEQFFGPGTRLTVL.

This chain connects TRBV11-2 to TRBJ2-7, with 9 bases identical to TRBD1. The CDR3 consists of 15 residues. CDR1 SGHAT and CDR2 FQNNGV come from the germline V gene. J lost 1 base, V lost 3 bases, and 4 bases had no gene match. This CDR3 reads CASSFFGTGSYEQYF. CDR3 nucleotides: TGTGCCAGCAGCTTCTTCGGGACAGGGTCCTACGAGCAGTACTTC.

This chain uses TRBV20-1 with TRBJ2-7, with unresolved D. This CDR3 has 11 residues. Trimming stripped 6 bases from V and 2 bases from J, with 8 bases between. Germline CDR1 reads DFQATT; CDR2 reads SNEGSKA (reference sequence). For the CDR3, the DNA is TGCAGTGCGAACCAGGCCTACGAGCAGTACTTC. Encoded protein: CSANQAYEQYF.

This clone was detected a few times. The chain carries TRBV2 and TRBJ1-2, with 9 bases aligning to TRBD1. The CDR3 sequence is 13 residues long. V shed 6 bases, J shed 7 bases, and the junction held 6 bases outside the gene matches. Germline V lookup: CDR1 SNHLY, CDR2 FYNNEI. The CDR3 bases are TGTGCCAGCAGAGAACAGGGGGCTGGTGGCTACACCTTC. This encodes CASREQGAGGYTF.

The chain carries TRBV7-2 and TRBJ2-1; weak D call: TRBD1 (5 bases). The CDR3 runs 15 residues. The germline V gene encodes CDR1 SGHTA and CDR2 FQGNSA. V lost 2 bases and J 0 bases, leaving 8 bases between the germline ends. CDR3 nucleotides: TGTGCCAGCAGCTTATTCCAGGGCTCCTACAATGAGCAGTTCTTC. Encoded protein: CASSLFQGSYNEQFF.

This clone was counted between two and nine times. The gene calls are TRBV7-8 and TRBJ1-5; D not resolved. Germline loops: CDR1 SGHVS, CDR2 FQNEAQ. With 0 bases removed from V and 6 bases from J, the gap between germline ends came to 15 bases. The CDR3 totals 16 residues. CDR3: CASSLASLGSRQPQHF. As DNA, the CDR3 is TGTGCCAGCAGCTTAGCGTCTCTAGGGAGTCGTCAGCCCCAGCATTTT.

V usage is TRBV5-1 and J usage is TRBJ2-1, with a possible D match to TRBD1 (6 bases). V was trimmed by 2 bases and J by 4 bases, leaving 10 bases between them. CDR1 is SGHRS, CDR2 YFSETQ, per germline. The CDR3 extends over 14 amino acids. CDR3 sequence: CASSFQGQYNEQFF. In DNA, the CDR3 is TGCGCCAGCAGCTTTCAGGGGCAATACAATGAGCAGTTCTTC.

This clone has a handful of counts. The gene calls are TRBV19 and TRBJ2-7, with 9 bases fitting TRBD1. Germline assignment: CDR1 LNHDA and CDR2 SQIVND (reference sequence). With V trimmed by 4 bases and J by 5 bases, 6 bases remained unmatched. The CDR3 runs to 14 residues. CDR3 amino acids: CASSTGTGIHEQYF. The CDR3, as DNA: TGTGCCAGTAGTACCGGGACAGGGATCCACGAGCAGTACTTC.

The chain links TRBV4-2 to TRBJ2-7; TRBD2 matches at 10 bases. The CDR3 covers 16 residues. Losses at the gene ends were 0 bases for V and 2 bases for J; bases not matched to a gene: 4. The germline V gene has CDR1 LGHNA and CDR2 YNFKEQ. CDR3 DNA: TGTGCCAGCAGCCAAGAGACTAGCGGGCTAACCTACGAGCAGTACTTC. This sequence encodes CASSQETSGLTYEQYF.

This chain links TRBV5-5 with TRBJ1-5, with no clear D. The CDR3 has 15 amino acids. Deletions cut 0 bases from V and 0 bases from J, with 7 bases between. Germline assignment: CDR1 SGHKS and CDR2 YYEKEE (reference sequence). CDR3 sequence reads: CASSLAISSNQPQHF. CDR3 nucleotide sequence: TGTGCCAGCAGCTTGGCGATCAGTAGCAATCAGCCCCAGCATTTT. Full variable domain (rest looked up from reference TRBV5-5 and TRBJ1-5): DAGVTQSPTHLIKTRGQQVTLRCSPISGHKSVSWYQQVLGQGPQFIFQYYEKEERGRGNFPDRFSARQFPNYSSELNVNALLLGDSALYLCASSLAISSNQPQHFGDGTRLSIL.

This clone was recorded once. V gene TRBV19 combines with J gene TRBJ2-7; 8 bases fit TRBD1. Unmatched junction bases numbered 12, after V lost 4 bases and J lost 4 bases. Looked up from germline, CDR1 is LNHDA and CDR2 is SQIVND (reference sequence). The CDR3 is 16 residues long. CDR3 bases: TGTGCCAGTAGTACTGGGACAGGAGATAAGCAATACGAGCAGTACTTC. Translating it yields CASSTGTGDKQYEQYF.

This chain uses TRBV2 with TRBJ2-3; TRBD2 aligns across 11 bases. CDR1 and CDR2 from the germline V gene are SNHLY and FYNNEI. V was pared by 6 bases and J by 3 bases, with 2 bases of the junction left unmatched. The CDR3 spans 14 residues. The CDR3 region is CASSRLAGTDTQYF. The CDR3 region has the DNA TGTGCCAGCAGCAGACTAGCGGGAACAGATACGCAGTATTTT.

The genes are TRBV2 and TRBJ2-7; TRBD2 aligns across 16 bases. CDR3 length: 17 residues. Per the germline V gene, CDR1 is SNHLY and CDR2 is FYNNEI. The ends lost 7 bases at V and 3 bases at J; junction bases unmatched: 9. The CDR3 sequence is CASTLGLAGGLLYEQYF. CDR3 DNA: TGTGCCAGCACATTGGGACTAGCGGGAGGGCTTCTCTACGAGCAGTACTTC.

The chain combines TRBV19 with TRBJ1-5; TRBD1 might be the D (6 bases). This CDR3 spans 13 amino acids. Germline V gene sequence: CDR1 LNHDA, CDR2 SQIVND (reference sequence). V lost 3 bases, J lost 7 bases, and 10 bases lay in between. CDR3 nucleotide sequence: TGTGCCAGTAGTATGAGGGGGGGGCAGCCCCAGCATTTT. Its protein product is CASSMRGGQPQHF. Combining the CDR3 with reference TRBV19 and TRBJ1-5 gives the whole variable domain DGGITQSPKYLFRKEGQNVTLSCEQNLNHDAMYWYRQDPGQGLRLIYYSQIVNDFQKGDIAEGYSVSREKKESFPLTVTSAQKNPTAFYLCASSMRGGQPQHFGDGTRLSIL.

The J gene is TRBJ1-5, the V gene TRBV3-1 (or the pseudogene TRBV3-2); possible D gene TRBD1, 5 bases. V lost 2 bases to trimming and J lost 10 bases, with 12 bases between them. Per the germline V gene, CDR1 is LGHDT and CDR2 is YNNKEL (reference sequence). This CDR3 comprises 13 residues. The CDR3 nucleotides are TGTGCCAGCAGCCAAAGCCAGGGCACCCCCCAGCATTTT. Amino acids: CASSQSQGTPQHF.

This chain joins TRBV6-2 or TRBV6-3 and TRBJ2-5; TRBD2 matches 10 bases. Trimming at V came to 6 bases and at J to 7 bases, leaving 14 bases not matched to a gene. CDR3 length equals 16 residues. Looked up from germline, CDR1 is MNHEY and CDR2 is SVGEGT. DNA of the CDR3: TGTGCCAGCAGCGACGTTACTAGCGGGGTGGCGGCGACCCAGTACTTC. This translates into CASSDVTSGVAATQYF.

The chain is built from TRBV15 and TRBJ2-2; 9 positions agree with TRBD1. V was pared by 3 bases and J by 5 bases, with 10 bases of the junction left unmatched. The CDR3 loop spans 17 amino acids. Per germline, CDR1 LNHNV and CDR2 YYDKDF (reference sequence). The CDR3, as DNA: TGTGCCACCAGCAGTAAGGACAGGGGTGGAGTGACCGGGGAGCTGTTTTTT. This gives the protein CATSSKDRGGVTGELFF.

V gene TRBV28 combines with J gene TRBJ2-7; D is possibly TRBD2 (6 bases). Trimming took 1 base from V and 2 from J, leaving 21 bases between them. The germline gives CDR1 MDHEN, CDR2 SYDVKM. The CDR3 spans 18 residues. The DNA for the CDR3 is TGTGCCAGCAGTTTATCGGGGGTGTTCAGGGTTAACCCCTACGAGCAGTACTTC. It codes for CASSLSGVFRVNPYEQYF.

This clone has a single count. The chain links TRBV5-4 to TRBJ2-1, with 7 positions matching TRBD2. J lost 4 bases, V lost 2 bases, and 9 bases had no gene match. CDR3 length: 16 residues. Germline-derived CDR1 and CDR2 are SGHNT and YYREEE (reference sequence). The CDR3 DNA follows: TGTGCCAGCAGCTTTGGTTCTAGCGGAGATTACAATGAGCAGTTCTTC. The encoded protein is CASSFGSSGDYNEQFF.

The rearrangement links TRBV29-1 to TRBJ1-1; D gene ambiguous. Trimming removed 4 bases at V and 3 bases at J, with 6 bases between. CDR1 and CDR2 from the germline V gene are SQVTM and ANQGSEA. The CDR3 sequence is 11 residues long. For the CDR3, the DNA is TGCAGCGTTGTCAGGTACACTGAAGCTTTCTTT. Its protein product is CSVVRYTEAFF. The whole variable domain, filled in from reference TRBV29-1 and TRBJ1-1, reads SAVISQKPSRDICQRGTSLTIQCQVDSQVTMMFWYRQQPGQSLTLIATANQGSEATYESGFVIDKFPISRPNLTFSTLTVSNMSPEDSSIYLCSVVRYTEAFFGQGTRLTVV.